This T cell receptor beta chain was recorded in a study of blood T cell repertoires in COVID-19. Overall study context: Collection of acute and convalescent COVID-19 samples took place in the United States, Italy and Spain. PBMCs, B-cell-depleted T cells, or T cells were the source of the cDNA or gDNA that made up the material.

Original data processing: Amplification of reference gene primers provided the estimated nucleated cell counts. Sequencing was performed with immunoSEQ multiplex PCR; in TCRdb, only in-frame clones are kept and a portion is missing. The V and J calls and the clone size are those of that table, but D and trimming were determined from the DNA. The table shows 250,000 to 300,000 clones, with approximately 91% occurring only once. The ends were cut back, 5 bases at V and 1 base at J, with 9 bases in the middle. Germline CDR1 is GTSNPN and CDR2 is SVGIG (reference sequence). There are 13 residues in the CDR3. Cohort placement rested on clinical history that participants reported themselves.

The receptor was isolated from a woman between 40 and 55 years old with acute COVID-19. The rearrangement uses TRBV30 and TRBJ1-5, with no clear D. The sequenced sample consisted of PBMCs or T cells enriched from blood (not recorded which). Written as DNA, the CDR3 is TGTGCCTGGGGGTCCCAAAGCAATCAGCCCCAGCATTTT. Protein sequence: CAWGSQSNQPQHF.